This entry lists 27 T cell receptor beta chains sequenced from one sample in a study of response to subunit inactivated influenza vaccine. TCRdb independently ran MiXCR on the RT-PCR reads; one entry per CDR3 protein. The sample has more than 450,000 distinct CDR3 sequences, about 11% seen once. This sample was also put to use in a study of T cells expressing NK-cell markers. That report adds: UMI-tagged 5'RACE template switching yielded the TCR beta cDNA.

Specimen: PBMCs from blood, collected on the day of vaccination. These receptors came from a man in his forties or fifties who received an inactivated influenza vaccine.

CDR3 region: CSAQDSRDIQYF. For the CDR3, the DNA is TGCAGTGCTCAGGATAGCCGAGACATTCAGTACTTC. The chain has TRBV20-1 and TRBJ2-4; no reliable D call. Trimming left V 5 bases short and J 8 bases short, with 13 bases between. This CDR3 is 12 amino acids long. CDR1 and CDR2 (germline): DFQATT, SNEGSKA (reference sequence).

The rearrangement joins TRBV7-9 to TRBJ2-1; D not resolved. Deletions cut 5 bases from V and 5 bases from J, with 10 bases between. The length of the CDR3 is 13 residues. CDR1 and CDR2 from the germline V gene are SEHNR and FQNEAQ (reference sequence). This CDR3 reads CASSPIPDNEQFF. The CDR3, as DNA: TGTGCCAGCAGCCCAATTCCGGACAATGAGCAGTTCTTC.

This clonotype has a handful of counts. V usage is TRBV2 and J usage is TRBJ2-7, with 14 positions matching TRBD2. The ends lost 4 bases at V and 6 bases at J; junction bases unmatched: 11. CDR1 is SNHLY, CDR2 FYNNEI, per germline. This CDR3 is built from 17 residues. The CDR3 spells CASSARTSGRRSLEQYF. As DNA, the CDR3 is TGTGCCAGCAGTGCCAGGACTAGCGGGAGGAGATCTCTCGAGCAGTACTTC.

The CDR3 here is CASSFVITGTDTQYF. In DNA form, the CDR3 reads TGTGCCAGCAGTTTCGTGATCACGGGAACAGATACGCAGTATTTT. This chain connects TRBV12-3 or TRBV12-4 to TRBJ2-3; a weak D match, TRBD2 (5 bases). V was cut by 3 bases and J by 3 bases, with 13 bases left in between. The CDR3 length is 15 residues.

This clonotype was counted at least ten times. This chain connects TRBV20-1 to TRBJ2-3; the match to TRBD2 covers 11 bases. CDR1 is DFQATT and CDR2 is SNEGSKA in the germline V gene (reference sequence). Germline trimming cut 5 bases from V and 6 bases from J; bases unmatched to any gene: 10. The CDR3 covers 15 residues. The CDR3 here is CSARATSGSSDTQYF. The CDR3, as DNA: TGCAGTGCTCGAGCTACTAGCGGGAGTTCCGATACGCAGTATTTT.

The chain combines TRBV24-1 with TRBJ2-2, with D possibly TRBD2 on 5 matching bases. V lost 9 bases to trimming and J lost 7 bases, with 17 bases between them. Germline CDR1 reads KGHDR; CDR2 reads SFDVKD. The CDR3 is 14 amino acids. The CDR3 sequence is CATGLEGKGGELFF. The CDR3 nucleotides are TGTGCCACCGGATTAGAGGGAAAGGGCGGGGAGCTGTTTTTT.

This chain uses TRBV2 with TRBJ2-1; 14 bases fit TRBD2. The CDR3 is made up of 15 amino acids. The germline V gene encodes CDR1 SNHLY and CDR2 FYNNEI. Trimming at V came to 8 bases and at J to 7 bases, leaving 7 bases not matched to a gene. Written as DNA, the CDR3 is TGTGCCAGCCAAATGACTAGCGGGGGGGCGAATGAGCAGTTCTTC. It encodes CASQMTSGGANEQFF.

There are many counts of this clonotype. The chain employs TRBV2 and TRBJ2-7; the D gene is possibly TRBD1 (6 bases). The CDR3 length is 13 residues. The V gene's germline CDR1 is SNHLY and CDR2 FYNNEI. V shed 3 bases and J shed 3 bases, with 9 bases lying between them. The CDR3 nucleotides read TGTGCCAGCAGTGATAGGACAGACTACGAGCAGTACTTC. Protein: CASSDRTDYEQYF.

The genes are TRBV7-2 and TRBJ1-4; D may be TRBD1 (6 bases). This CDR3 has 9 residues. V lost 5 bases to trimming and J lost 16 bases, with 8 bases between them. Germline CDR1 and CDR2: SGHTA and FQGNSA. The CDR3: CASSGGAFF. The CDR3, as DNA: TGTGCCAGCAGCGGGGGGGCGTTTTTT.

The J gene is TRBJ2-7, the V gene TRBV29-1; a possible D gene is TRBD1 (5 bases). This CDR3 has 12 residues. Germline V gene sequence: CDR1 SQVTM, CDR2 ANQGSEA. With 0 bases removed from V and 6 bases from J, the gap between germline ends came to 9 bases. The CDR3 DNA reads TGCAGCGTTGAAGACAGGGAACGCGAGCAGTACTTC. It translates to CSVEDREREQYF.

This chain joins TRBV20-1 and TRBJ2-2; D unresolved. V was cut by 2 bases and J by 0 bases, with 16 bases left in between. The CDR3 has 17 amino acids. Germline-derived CDR1 and CDR2 are DFQATT and SNEGSKA (reference sequence). The CDR3 coding sequence is TGCAGTGCTAGAATCCCCCTGTTAGGAACGAACACCGGGGAGCTGTTTTTT. Its protein product is CSARIPLLGTNTGELFF.

The V and J genes are TRBV7-9 and TRBJ2-7, with 7 nucleotides matching TRBD1. V shed 5 bases and J 5 bases; nucleotides not matched to a gene: 12. The CDR3 sequence is 15 residues long. CDR1 and CDR2 (germline): SEHNR, FQNEAQ (reference sequence). In DNA form, the CDR3 reads TGTGCCAGCAGCCATCCAATCGACAGGGTACACGAGCAGTACTTC. Translating gives CASSHPIDRVHEQYF.

This clonotype was detected many times. The chain employs TRBV5-1 and TRBJ2-1; the match to TRBD2 covers 12 bases. Per germline, CDR1 SGHRS and CDR2 YFSETQ. This CDR3 contains 15 residues. The trim removed 2 bases at V and 8 bases at J, leaving 5 bases unmatched. CDR3 protein: CASSFSSGGAHEQFF. The CDR3 DNA follows: TGCGCCAGCAGCTTCTCTAGCGGGGGGGCACATGAGCAGTTCTTC.

This clonotype was seen only once. CDR3 protein: CASSLVRGYQSETQYF. CDR3 in DNA: TGTGCCAGCAGCTTAGTTAGGGGTTATCAATCGGAGACCCAGTACTTC. The chain uses TRBV7-2 and TRBJ2-5, with TRBD1 as a possible D gene (5 bases). The CDR3 is 16 amino acids. V lost 1 base and J lost 5, with 17 bases in between. Germline CDR1 and CDR2: SGHTA and FQGNSA. The whole variable domain, remainder taken from reference TRBV7-2 and TRBJ2-5, is GAGVSQSPSNKVTEKGKDVELRCDPISGHTALYWYRQSLGQGLEFLIYFQGNSAPDKSGLPSDRFSAERTGGSVSTLTIQRTQQEDSAVYLCASSLVRGYQSETQYFGPGTRLLVL.

The genes are TRBV7-9 and TRBJ2-2; D unclear. The CDR3 runs 16 residues. Trimming pared 2 bases from V and 1 base from J, leaving 11 bases between. Germline V lookup: CDR1 SEHNR, CDR2 FQNEAQ (reference sequence). CDR3 sequence reads: CASSLNGPRNTGELFF. DNA of the CDR3: TGTGCCAGCAGCTTAAATGGGCCGAGGAACACCGGGGAGCTGTTTTTT.

There are a few counts of this clonotype. The rearrangement joins TRBV20-1 to TRBJ1-5; 7 positions agree with TRBD1. The CDR3 has 13 residues. The V segment lost 5 bases and the J segment 5 bases; nucleotides outside the gene matches: 6. Germline lookup yields CDR1 DFQATT and CDR2 SNEGSKA (reference sequence). DNA for the CDR3: TGCAGTGCTCGACAGGGAGGGGATCAGCCCCAGCATTTT. It yields the protein CSARQGGDQPQHF.

This clonotype has only a few counts. This rearrangement joins TRBV2 to TRBJ1-4; D might be TRBD1 (5 bases). V lost 4 bases, J lost 6 bases, and 12 bases lay in between. Looked up from germline, CDR1 is SNHLY and CDR2 is FYNNEI. This CDR3 has 14 residues. For the CDR3, the DNA is TGTGCCAGCAGTGCCCCAGTAGGGGATGAAAAACTGTTTTTT. This translates into CASSAPVGDEKLFF.

The CDR3 spells CASSNRGGYDEQYF. CDR3 nucleotide sequence: TGTGCCAGCAGCAATCGGGGTGGATACGACGAGCAGTACTTC. The rearrangement uses TRBV7-9 and TRBJ2-7, with a weak D call TRBD2 (5 bases). Germline V gene lookup returns CDR1 SEHNR and CDR2 FQNEAQ (reference sequence). V lost 5 bases and J lost 5, with 16 bases in between. This CDR3 has 14 amino acids.

About this clonotype itself: Here the CDR3 omits its conserved ending phenylalanine or tryptophan, so a read error is the likely source. The rearrangement joins TRBV5-1 to TRBJ2-1; 12 bases line up with TRBD1. The V gene's germline CDR1 is SGHRS and CDR2 YFSETQ. The CDR3 runs to 17 residues. The J segment lost 8 bases and the V segment lost 5 bases, leaving 14 bases of the junction unmatched. The CDR3 DNA reads TGCGCCAGCAGGGACGCGAGAGGGACAGGGGGCTTCCATGAGCAGTTCATC. Translating gives CASRDARGTGGFHEQFI.

This clonotype was picked up a small number of times. This chain links TRBV5-6 with TRBJ2-3; 12 bases match TRBD2. This CDR3 comprises 16 residues. Looked up from germline, CDR1 is SGHDT and CDR2 is YYEEEE. V shed 4 bases, J shed 9 bases, and the junction held 12 bases outside the gene matches. Here the CDR3 reads CASSMTSGSRWGTQYF. The CDR3 region has the DNA TGTGCCAGCAGCATGACTAGCGGGAGTCGGTGGGGAACGCAGTATTTT. The entire variable domain, with the rest obtained from reference TRBV5-6 and TRBJ2-3, is as follows: DAGVTQSPTHLIKTRGQQVTLRCSPKSGHDTVSWYQQALGQGPQFIFQYYEEEERQRGNFPDRFSGHQFPNYSSELNVNALLLGDSALYLCASSMTSGSRWGTQYFGPGTRLTVL.

The genes are TRBV28 and TRBJ2-1; the D gene is possibly TRBD1 (5 bases). The germline CDR1 and CDR2 sequences are MDHEN and SYDVKM. The CDR3 loop spans 16 amino acids. The V and J ends lost 3 bases and 3 bases respectively, with 15 bases between them. Here the CDR3 DNA reads TGTGCCAGCAGTTTGGATGACAGAAGGGTCTACAATGAGCAGTTCTTC. It is translated as CASSLDDRRVYNEQFF.

The sample holds a few counts of this clonotype. The V and J genes are TRBV7-9 and TRBJ1-4; no clear D. Germline loops: CDR1 SEHNR, CDR2 FQNEAQ (reference sequence). CDR3 length: 13 amino acids. V dropped 3 bases and J dropped 8 bases, with 10 bases sitting between them. The DNA for the CDR3 is TGTGCCAGCAGCTTCAGCCTGAGAGAAAAACTGTTTTTT. Its protein is CASSFSLREKLFF.

In this sample, this clonotype turned up a few times. The chain links TRBV29-1 to TRBJ1-2, with 7 bases that match TRBD1. Germline V gives CDR1 SQVTM, CDR2 ANQGSEA. The J segment lost 6 bases and the V segment lost 1 base, leaving 5 bases of the junction unmatched. The CDR3 contains 13 residues. The CDR3 sequence: CSVEAPGGDGYTF. The CDR3, as DNA: TGCAGCGTTGAAGCACCAGGGGGAGATGGCTACACCTTC.

The V call is TRBV7-2, the J call TRBJ1-2; a weak D match, TRBD1 (5 bases). V shed 1 base and J shed 4 bases, with 10 bases lying between them. The CDR3 has 14 amino acids. Germline CDR1 and CDR2: SGHTA and FQGNSA. In nucleotides, the CDR3 is TGTGCCAGCAGCTTAGAGCTTGGGGGCTATGGCTACACCTTC. Amino acid sequence: CASSLELGGYGYTF.

The table lists this clonotype with many counts. This chain connects TRBV7-2 to TRBJ1-2, with a tentative D call TRBD1 (5 bases). The V gene's germline CDR1 is SGHTA and CDR2 FQGNSA. V lost 1 base and J lost 4, with 13 bases in between. The CDR3 totals 15 residues. Here the CDR3 reads CASSLVTGGGYGYTF. CDR3 bases: TGTGCCAGCAGCTTAGTAACAGGCGGAGGCTATGGCTACACCTTC.

This rearrangement joins TRBV28 to TRBJ2-2; TRBD1 aligns across 11 bases. The CDR3 covers 15 residues. Germline-derived CDR1 and CDR2 are MDHEN and SYDVKM. The junction had 5 bases not matched to a gene; V was cut back by 7 bases and J by 4 bases. CDR3 loop: CASTGDRGFTGELFF. The CDR3 bases are TGTGCCAGCACCGGGGACAGGGGGTTCACCGGGGAGCTGTTTTTT. Based on the CDR3 plus reference TRBV28 and TRBJ2-2, the full variable domain is DVKVTQSSRYLVKRTGEKVFLECVQDMDHENMFWYRQDPGLGLRLIYFSYDVKMKEKGDIPEGYSVSREKKERFSLILESASTNQTSMYLCASTGDRGFTGELFFGEGSRLTVL.

V is TRBV9 and J is TRBJ2-5, with 7 bases matching TRBD2. V gave up 2 bases and J gave up 4 bases; unmatched junction bases: 8. Per the germline V gene, CDR1 is SGDLS and CDR2 is YYNGEE. This CDR3 spans 15 amino acids. CDR3 in amino acids: CASSVAAGVRETQYF. The CDR3 nucleotides are TGTGCCAGCAGCGTGGCGGCGGGAGTCCGAGAGACCCAGTACTTC. Full variable domain (rest looked up from reference TRBV9 and TRBJ2-5): DSGVTQTPKHLITATGQRVTLRCSPRSGDLSVYWYQQSLDQGLQFLIQYYNGEERAKGNILERFSAQQFPDLHSELNLSSLELGDSALYFCASSVAAGVRETQYFGPGTRLLVL.